This TCR beta chain was recovered during a study of T cell repertoires in cytomegalovirus infection (dated by TCRdb to the late 2010s). In the study overall: The HLA type of each donor mattered for the analysis, because public TCR beta signatures pointed to carriage of CMV infection along with the matching HLA type. Results the study describes overall, beyond this receptor: The ex vivo response was dominated by HLA-C-restricted CMV-specific TCR beta clonotypes, which also provided the single most frequent clonotype in two of eight donors. In both this cohort and an independent cohort of some 380 donors, the cumulative frequency of public TCR beta family members distinguished carriers of CMV infection plus the relevant HLA type.

TCRdb names Illumina HiSeq 1500 as the instrument used. TCRdb handled the public reads itself, with Q25 trimming in fastp and clone calling in MiXCR, and kept productive beta chains. Entries that share a CDR3 protein sequence are merged under the most common genes and DNA. Here the sample has fewer than 200,000 distinct CDR3 sequences; about 20% occur a single time. Of the sample, around 3.2% is held by the ten largest clones. The junction shows trimming of 0 bases on V and 8 bases on J, and the gene matches do not reach 1 base of it. The CDR3 runs 15 residues from the cysteine to the phenylalanine. Only CDR3 DNA remains: 45 bases, in frame from the first base. Per the germline V gene (reference sequence), SGHNT is the CDR1 and YYREEE is the CDR2. The sample holds many counts of this clonotype. Its antigen is currently not known. No base quality values were provided; no much bigger clone lies one nucleotide off.

The chain was built from TRBV5-4 and TRBJ2-1, with 14 middle bases fitting TRBD2. The sequence came from a human donor in good health (CMV status not recorded). Some clones in this sample may be carry-over from other donors' samples. The sequenced sample consisted of PBMCs. The sequenced DNA is TGTGCCAGCAGCTTGGCGGGACTAGCGGGGGATGAGCAGTTCTTC. It codes for CASSLAGLAGDEQFF.